Listed below are T cell receptor beta chains from one sample, sequenced in a study of T cell responses to AZD1222 COVID-19 vaccine. Here immunoSEQ multiplex PCR was the method, and the copy in TCRdb shows in-frame clones only, minus some. Of about 160,000 clones listed, just under 95% are singletons. This specimen consisted of peripheral blood, obtained on day 0 of AZD1222 vaccination. These receptors all come from an adult in good health. CDR3s include the opening cysteine and the closing phenylalanine or tryptophan. The D gene is left open where the match is weak. A clone size is listed for some rows: how often the clone was seen (once, few, many), or a class if it is expanded.

j_call clone_size v_call d_call cdr3_aa cdr3_nt
TRBJ2-3 - TRBV9 TRBD2 CASSVLAGHTDTQYF TGTGCCAGCAGCGTCCTAGCGGGGCACACAGATACGCAGTATTTT
TRBJ1-2 - TRBV5-5 TRBD1 CASSGTGTGYSYGYTF TGTGCCAGCAGCGGGACCGGGACAGGGTACAGCTATGGCTACACCTTC
TRBJ2-7 - TRBV7-9 TRBD2 CASSLGSGASYEQYF TGTGCCAGCAGCTTAGGCAGCGGGGCCTCCTACGAGCAGTACTTC
TRBJ2-2 - TRBV10-1 - CASSFRTTNTGELFF TGCGCCAGCAGTTTCAGGACAACGAACACCGGGGAGCTGTTTTTT
TRBJ2-1 - TRBV18 TRBD1 CASAGQGAVNEQFF TGTGCCAGCGCCGGACAGGGAGCGGTGAATGAGCAGTTCTTC
TRBJ2-1 - TRBV5-1 - CASSLRASLGSYNEQFF TGCGCCAGCAGCTTGCGGGCAAGCTTGGGCTCCTACAATGAGCAGTTCTTC
TRBJ1-2 - TRBV6-5 TRBD1 CASSPTGGWGGYTF TGTGCCAGCAGTCCGACAGGGGGCTGGGGGGGCTACACCTTC
TRBJ2-5 - TRBV5-1 - CASSLDSQETQYF TGCGCCAGCAGCTTGGACAGTCAAGAGACCCAGTACTTC
TRBJ1-5 - TRBV2 - CASSGDSNSNQPQHF TGTGCCAGCAGTGGCGACAGCAATAGCAATCAGCCCCAGCATTTT
TRBJ1-4 - TRBV6-2/TRBV6-3 - CASSYSRGKLFF TGTGCCAGCAGTTACTCGAGAGGCAAACTGTTTTTT
TRBJ2-2 - TRBV7-9 - CASSLGGTVNTGELFF TGTGCCAGCAGCTTAGGAGGGACGGTGAACACCGGGGAGCTGTTTTTT
TRBJ2-7 - TRBV7-9 TRBD1 CASSSTGDEQYF TGTGCCAGCAGCTCGACAGGGGACGAGCAGTACTTC
TRBJ2-1 few TRBV7-9 - CASREIGGEHEQFF TGTGCCAGCAGAGAAATCGGTGGGGAACATGAGCAGTTCTTC
TRBJ2-1 - TRBV3-1/TRBV3-2 - CASSHSVAHEQFF TGTGCCAGCAGCCATTCAGTTGCTCATGAGCAGTTCTTC
TRBJ2-3 - TRBV7-7 - CASSVFVTDTQYF TGTGCTAGCAGCGTATTCGTGACAGATACGCAGTATTTT
TRBJ1-6 - TRBV7-6 - CASSPVGGLSNSPLHF TGTGCCAGCAGCCCTGTTGGGGGGCTTTCCAATTCACCCCTCCACTTT
TRBJ1-1 once TRBV4-1 - CASSQGANWNTEAFF TGCGCCAGCAGCCAAGGGGCGAATTGGAACACTGAAGCTTTCTTT
TRBJ1-1 - TRBV2 - CASSEYNTEAFF TGTGCCAGCAGTGAATATAACACTGAAGCTTTCTTT
TRBJ1-4 once TRBV11-1 TRBD1 CASSHGQGAEKLFF TGTGCCAGCAGCCATGGACAGGGGGCTGAAAAACTGTTTTTT
TRBJ1-5 - TRBV2 TRBD1 CASSGTVSSNQPQHF TGTGCCAGCAGCGGGACAGTTTCAAGCAATCAGCCCCAGCATTTT
TRBJ1-5 once TRBV5-6 - CASSLRGAEVAQHF TGTGCCAGCAGCTTGAGGGGGGCGGAGGTGGCCCAGCATTTT
TRBJ2-1 - TRBV6-1 - CASSEITGRANEQFF TGTGCCAGCAGTGAAATAACGGGGCGGGCAAATGAGCAGTTCTTC
TRBJ2-5 once TRBV4-2 - CASSQDRESLGGQYF TGTGCCAGCAGCCAAGATCGAGAGTCACTGGGGGGCCAGTACTTC
TRBJ2-5 once TRBV5-1 TRBD2 CASSLLAGGWETQYF TGCGCCAGCAGCTTACTAGCGGGGGGCTGGGAGACCCAGTACTTC
TRBJ2-1 - TRBV4-1 - CASSYSTGEQFF TGCGCCAGCAGCTACAGCACCGGGGAGCAGTTCTTC
TRBJ2-7 - TRBV6-6 - CASSYLETQYF TGTGCCAGCAGTTACCTCGAAACGCAGTACTTC
TRBJ1-1 - TRBV25-1 - CASSQGTNTEAFF TGTGCCAGCAGTCAGGGGACGAACACTGAAGCTTTCTTT
TRBJ1-1 once TRBV10-3 - CAISDFTGNTEAFF TGTGCCATCAGTGATTTTACAGGGAACACTGAAGCTTTCTTT
TRBJ1-2 - TRBV5-6 - CASSLEAGFSYGYTF TGTGCCAGCAGCTTGGAAGCGGGTTTCTCCTATGGCTACACCTTC
TRBJ2-7 - TRBV2 - CASGQTYEQYF TGTGCCAGTGGACAAACCTACGAGCAGTACTTC
TRBJ2-3 - TRBV9 - CASSVSLADTQYF TGTGCCAGCAGCGTAAGTCTGGCAGATACGCAGTATTTT
TRBJ2-5 - TRBV9 TRBD1 CASSSQGQQETQYF TGTGCCAGCAGCTCCCAGGGACAGCAAGAGACCCAGTACTTC
TRBJ1-1 - TRBV28 - CASSLVAGRTFF TGTGCCAGCAGTTTAGTGGCAGGGAGGACTTTCTTT
TRBJ1-5 - TRBV7-7 TRBD1 CASFWCTGGSNQPQHF TGTGCCAGCTTTTGGTGTACAGGGGGGAGCAATCAGCCCCAGCATTTT
TRBJ2-2 - TRBV6-6 TRBD2 CASIQPGLGNTGELFF TGTGCCAGCATTCAACCGGGACTAGGGAACACCGGGGAGCTGTTTTTT
TRBJ1-4 - TRBV27 - CASSPLAGSWTNEKLFF TGTGCCAGCAGTCCCCTTGCGGGTTCGTGGACTAATGAAAAACTGTTTTTT
TRBJ1-5 once TRBV29-1 - CSAGQGPNQPQHF TGCAGCGCTGGGCAGGGGCCCAATCAGCCCCAGCATTTT
TRBJ1-2 - TRBV4-1 TRBD1 CASSQVGTGGFGYTF TGCGCCAGCAGCCAAGTCGGGACAGGGGGTTTTGGCTACACCTTC
TRBJ2-1 - TRBV18 - CASSPPLSSYNEQFF TGTGCCAGCTCACCACCCCTGAGCTCCTACAATGAGCAGTTCTTC
TRBJ1-5 - TRBV6-5 TRBD1 CASNRDRAQPQHF TGTGCCAGCAACCGAGACAGGGCTCAGCCCCAGCATTTT
TRBJ1-2 few TRBV4-1 TRBD1 CASSQVVGGDYGYTF TGCGCCAGCAGCCAAGTCGTAGGGGGCGACTATGGCTACACCTTC
TRBJ1-2 - TRBV7-2 - CASSLLGPGDNYGYTF TGTGCCAGCAGCCTCCTGGGGCCAGGCGATAACTATGGCTACACCTTC
TRBJ2-7 - TRBV12-3/TRBV12-4 - CASSFRGYEQYF TGTGCCAGCAGTTTTCGGGGCTACGAGCAGTACTTC
TRBJ2-2 few TRBV9 - CASSERGTGELFF TGTGCCAGCAGCGAGCGCGGGACCGGGGAGCTGTTTTTT
TRBJ2-2 - TRBV5-4 - CASPSEGEDTGELFF TGTGCCAGCCCATCGGAGGGGGAGGACACCGGGGAGCTGTTTTTT
TRBJ1-1 - TRBV30 TRBD1 CAWRRQGSEWAFF TGTGCCTGGAGGAGACAGGGGAGTGAATGGGCTTTCTTT
TRBJ1-5 few TRBV7-8 - CASSRMLPGQPQHF TGTGCCAGCAGCCGTATGCTTCCGGGGCAGCCCCAGCATTTT
TRBJ2-7 - TRBV28 - CARQVFSHEQYF TGTGCCAGACAGGTTTTCTCCCACGAGCAGTACTTC
TRBJ2-3 - TRBV7-2 TRBD1 CASSVTGDGDTQYF TGTGCCAGCAGCGTCACAGGGGACGGGGATACGCAGTATTTT
TRBJ2-2 - TRBV12-3/TRBV12-4 - CASSNRRTGELFF TGTGCCAGCAGCAACCGAAGAACCGGGGAGCTGTTTTTT
TRBJ2-7 - TRBV2 TRBD1 CASRDRGAYEQYF TGTGCCAGCAGAGACAGGGGGGCCTACGAGCAGTACTTC
TRBJ2-3 - TRBV19 - CASSSGSTDTQYF TGTGCCAGTAGTAGCGGTAGCACAGATACGCAGTATTTT
TRBJ1-1 - TRBV5-6 - CASSRERQVLGAFF TGTGCCAGCAGCCGCGAACGACAGGTTCTGGGAGCTTTCTTT
TRBJ2-7 - TRBV7-9 - CASSSLMATAAREQYF TGTGCCAGCAGCAGCCTTATGGCGACAGCGGCGCGCGAGCAGTACTTC
TRBJ2-7 - TRBV10-1 - CASSEEGGSYEQYF TGCGCCAGCAGTGAAGAGGGGGGAAGCTACGAGCAGTACTTC
TRBJ1-5 - TRBV7-9 - CASSLTGFQPQHF TGTGCCAGCAGCTTAACAGGGTTTCAGCCCCAGCATTTT
TRBJ2-7 - TRBV18 - CASSQGTVGGEQYF TGTGCCAGCTCGCAAGGGACTGTAGGGGGCGAGCAGTACTTC
TRBJ1-6 - TRBV9 - CASSVDIFSYNSPLHF TGTGCCAGCAGCGTGGACATCTTCTCCTATAATTCACCCCTCCACTTT
TRBJ2-7 few TRBV4-2 TRBD2 CASSQVFSGEAFEQYF TGTGCCAGCAGCCAAGTGTTTAGCGGGGAGGCTTTCGAGCAGTACTTC